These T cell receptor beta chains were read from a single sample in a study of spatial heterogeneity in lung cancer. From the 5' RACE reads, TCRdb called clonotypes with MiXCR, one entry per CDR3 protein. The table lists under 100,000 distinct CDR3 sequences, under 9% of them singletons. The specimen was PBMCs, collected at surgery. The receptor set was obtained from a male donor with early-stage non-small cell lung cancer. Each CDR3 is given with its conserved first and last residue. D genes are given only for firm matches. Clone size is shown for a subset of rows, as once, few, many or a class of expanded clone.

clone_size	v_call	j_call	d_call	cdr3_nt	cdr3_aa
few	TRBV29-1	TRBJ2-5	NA	TGCAGCGTGCTTCGGGGCTCGATCCACCAAGAGACCCAGTACTTC	CSVLRGSIHQETQYF
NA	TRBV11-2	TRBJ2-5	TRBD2	TGTGCCAGCAGCCCTGGGTCAGCGGGGGGGCAGGGAGAGACCCAGTACTTC	CASSPGSAGGQGETQYF
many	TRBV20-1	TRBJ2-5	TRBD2	TGCAGTGGTCGGCGGGGGTCCCAAGAGACCCAGTACTTC	CSGRRGSQETQYF
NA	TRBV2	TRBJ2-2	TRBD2	TGTGCCAGCAGGACTAGCGGGGCCCTGAACACCGGGGAGCTGTTTTTT	CASRTSGALNTGELFF
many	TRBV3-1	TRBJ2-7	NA	TGTGCCAGCACCCTCGGACGGTACAAGGAGCAGTACTTC	CASTLGRYKEQYF
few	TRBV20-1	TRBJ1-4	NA	TGCAGTGCTCGGGGAGGAACTAATGAAAAACTGTTTTTT	CSARGGTNEKLFF
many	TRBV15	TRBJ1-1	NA	TGTGCCACCAGCCTCTTAGGCACTGAAGCTTTCTTT	CATSLLGTEAFF
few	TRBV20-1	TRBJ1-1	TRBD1	TGCAGTGCTAGAGATCCCGCAGGGGGGACTGAAGCTTTCTTT	CSARDPAGGTEAFF
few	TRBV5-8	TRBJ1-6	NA	TGTGCCAGCAGCCGAGGGCAGGCTAATTCACCCCTCCACTTT	CASSRGQANSPLHF
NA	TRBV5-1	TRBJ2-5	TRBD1	TGCGCCAGCAGCACGGGACAGGGGAAAGAGACCCAGTACTTC	CASSTGQGKETQYF
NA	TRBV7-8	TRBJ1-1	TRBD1	TGTGCCAGCAGCCCTAGACAGGGAGATACTGAAGCTTTCTTT	CASSPRQGDTEAFF
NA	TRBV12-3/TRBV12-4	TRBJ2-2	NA	TGTGCCAGCAGTTTAGCTAGGACCGGGGAGCTGTTTTTT	CASSLARTGELFF
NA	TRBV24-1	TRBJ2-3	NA	TGTGCCACCAGTCAGACGGGACGCACAGATACGCAGTATTTT	CATSQTGRTDTQYF
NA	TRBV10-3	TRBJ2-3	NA	TGTGCCATCAGTGGGGCTGGAGATACGCAGTATTTT	CAISGAGDTQYF
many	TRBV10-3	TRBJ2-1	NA	TGTGCCATCGGCGACTCTCCTTTTTCGGATGAGCAGTTCTTC	CAIGDSPFSDEQFF
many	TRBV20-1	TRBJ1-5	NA	TGCAGTGCTAGTGATCAGGGGCCAAGGAGCAATCAGCCCCAGCATTTT	CSASDQGPRSNQPQHF
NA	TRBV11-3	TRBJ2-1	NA	TGTGCCAGCAGCTTCAGTAGAAACAATGAGCAGTTCTTC	CASSFSRNNEQFF
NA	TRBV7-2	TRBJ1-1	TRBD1	TGTGCCAGCAGTCTAGCCCCGACAGGGGGGATCACTGAAGCTTTCTTT	CASSLAPTGGITEAFF
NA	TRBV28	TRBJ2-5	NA	TGTGCCAGCAGTCTCACTCAAGAGACCCAGTACTTC	CASSLTQETQYF
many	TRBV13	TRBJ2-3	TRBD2	TGTGCCAGCAGCCGCGGACTAGCGGGGTGGGATACGCAGTATTTT	CASSRGLAGWDTQYF
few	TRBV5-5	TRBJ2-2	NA	TGTGCCAGCAGCTTGCGGCAGAACACCGGGGAGCTGTTTTTT	CASSLRQNTGELFF
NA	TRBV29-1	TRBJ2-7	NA	TGCAGCGTTGAAGGGCAGGCGGGCTCCTACGAGCAGTACTTC	CSVEGQAGSYEQYF
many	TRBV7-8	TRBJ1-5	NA	TGTGCCAGCAGCTCAACAGGGTTTCAGCCCCAGCATTTT	CASSSTGFQPQHF
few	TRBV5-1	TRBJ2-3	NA	TGCGCCAGCAGCCTGATTACAGGGCCAGATACGCAGTATTTT	CASSLITGPDTQYF
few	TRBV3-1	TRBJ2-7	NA	TGTGCCAGCAGCCGTTCAAAGGTCGTAAGCGGGTGGACCTACGAGCAGTACTTC	CASSRSKVVSGWTYEQYF
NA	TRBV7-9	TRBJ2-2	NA	TGTGCCAGCAGCCTTCCCGCCGGGGAGCTGTTTTTT	CASSLPAGELFF
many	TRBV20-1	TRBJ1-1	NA	TGCAGTGCTGGTCGGTCGAACACTGAAGCTTTCTTT	CSAGRSNTEAFF
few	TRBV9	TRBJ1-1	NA	TGTGCCAGCAGCCCAGGAGGGACATCGAACACTGAAGCTTTCTTT	CASSPGGTSNTEAFF
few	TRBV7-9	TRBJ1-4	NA	TGTGCCAGCAGCCTGCCGGAGGGTGTAGAAAAACTGTTTTTT	CASSLPEGVEKLFF
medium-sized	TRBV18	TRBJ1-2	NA	TGTGCCAGCTCACCGGGCCAGGGCCTTTATGGCTACACCTTC	CASSPGQGLYGYTF
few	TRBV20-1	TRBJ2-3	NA	TGCAGTGCTTCGGGGGGCCGCCGCACAGATACGCAGTATTTT	CSASGGRRTDTQYF